The clone carrying this T cell receptor (beta chain) was seen a handful of times. The antigen remains unidentified. The ViraFEST assay expanded antigen-specific CD4+ T cells with viral peptide pools before sequencing. Scientists isolated CD4+ T cells after an approximately ten-day culture period ended. Each culture well received under 2.5 million PBMC. These cells were then cultured in IMDM with about 9.9 IU/ml IL-2 and about 9.9 ug/ml peptides. The data were obtained in a study of vaccination effects on CD4 cells after COVID-19. Study-level background: All participants had two doses of either the BNT162b2 or mRNA-1273 vaccine.

Data came from immunoSEQ multiplex PCR; TCRdb stores just in-frame clones and leaves some out. The sample shows 23,000 or so clones, approximately 73% of them seen only once. Overall study findings and caveats: The study found that only 1 of 255 vaccine-induced clones from healthy vaccinees cross-reacted with common cold coronaviruses. Marked clonal contraction was seen in infection- and vaccine-induced clones late after vaccination.

This clonotype was sampled from a human donor who received a COVID-19 vaccine. Material: CD4+ T cells from PBMCs cultured with HCoV-229E spike peptides, obtained before COVID-19 vaccination.

In DNA, the CDR3 is TGTGCCAGCTCGCGCCGGACTTTCGAGAAGCGTGTCCCCGAGCAGTACTTC. It codes for CASSRRTFEKRVPEQYF. The rearrangement joins TRBV18 to TRBJ2-7; a possible D gene is TRBD2 (5 bases). This CDR3 has 17 residues. V was cut by 6 bases and J by 6 bases, with 27 bases left in between. Germline-derived CDR1 and CDR2 are KGHSH and LQKENI. Full variable domain (remainder filled in from reference TRBV18 and TRBJ2-7): NAGVMQNPRHLVRRRGQEARLRCSPMKGHSHVYWYRQLPEEGLKFMVYLQKENIIDESGMPKERFSAEFPKEGPSILRIQQVVRGDSAAYFCASSRRTFEKRVPEQYFGPGTRLTVT.